The entry that follows covers one TCR beta chain sequence. V lost 1 base and J 0 bases, leaving 6 bases between the germline ends. Germline-derived CDR1 and CDR2 are SEHNR and FQNEAQ (reference sequence). CDR3 length: 14 residues. The data are from a study of shared clonotypes between healthy human individuals. Assay execution took place at the deep level. Sequencing used immunoSEQ multiplex PCR; TCRdb keeps in-frame clones, though not all of them. The sample has roughly 2,300,000 clones, 85% to 95% seen once. The chain combines TRBV7-9 with TRBJ1-1; D is uncertain. This TCR derives from a man between 18 and 35 years old in good health. Some clones in this sample may be carry-over from other donors' samples. Sequenced input: naive CD4+ T cells from PBMCs. Subset specified: CD45RA+ positively selected. The CDR3 DNA reads as TGTGCCAGCAGCTTAGTATCGCTGAACACTGAAGCTTTCTTT. It translates to CASSLVSLNTEAFF.